A single sample is the source of the 22 T cell receptor beta chains below, sequenced in a study of regulatory T cells in long-lasting Graves disease. To make TCR beta libraries, researchers used iRepertoire HTBI primers and Arm-PCR of CDR3 regions. TCRdb analysed the multiplex PCR reads with MiXCR anew, one entry per CDR3 protein. The table has 360,000 or so distinct CDR3 sequences, 20% to 25% seen once. Indicated time point: persistent/refractory GD, antithyroid drugs over 5 years with positive TRAb. From PBMCs, RNA was extracted and then used to make the TCR library. Specimen: peripheral blood mononuclear cells (PBMCs), collected when the disease was refractory, from a patient treated with antithyroid drugs. These receptors all come from a middle-aged woman with Graves disease.

This clonotype appeared many times. The rearrangement links TRBV12-3 or TRBV12-4 to TRBJ1-5; no firm D call. There are 14 residues in the CDR3. Trimming took off 5 bases at V and 5 bases at J, with 13 bases between the two ends. The CDR3 protein is CASSLTHQDQPQHF. For the CDR3, the DNA is TGTGCCAGCAGTCTCACCCACCAAGATCAGCCCCAGCATTTT.

In this sample, this clonotype turned up a few times. This chain joins TRBV20-1 and TRBJ2-2, with 11 bases identical to TRBD2. CDR3 length: 16 residues. Germline CDR1 and CDR2: DFQATT and SNEGSKA (reference sequence). V shed 6 bases, J shed 3 bases, and the junction held 9 bases outside the gene matches. The CDR3 coding sequence is TGCAGTGCCAAGCTACTAGCGGGAGTGTACACCGGGGAGCTGTTTTTT. This encodes CSAKLLAGVYTGELFF.

J is TRBJ2-2 and V is TRBV28; TRBD2 matches 10 bases. The CDR3 consists of 15 residues. The V segment lost 6 bases and the J segment 1 base; nucleotides outside the gene matches: 2. Germline V gene data show CDR1 as MDHEN and CDR2 as SYDVKM. The CDR3 sequence is CASRTSGVNTGELFF. The CDR3 nucleotides read TGTGCCAGCAGAACTAGCGGGGTGAACACCGGGGAGCTGTTTTTT. Looking up the rest from reference TRBV28 and TRBJ2-2 gives the full variable domain: DVKVTQSSRYLVKRTGEKVFLECVQDMDHENMFWYRQDPGLGLRLIYFSYDVKMKEKGDIPEGYSVSREKKERFSLILESASTNQTSMYLCASRTSGVNTGELFFGEGSRLTVL.

The chain carries TRBV7-2 and TRBJ2-4, with D tentatively TRBD1 (5 bases). The V gene's germline CDR1 is SGHTA and CDR2 FQGNSA. The germline V and J ends were trimmed by 2 bases and 6 bases, with 14 bases remaining between them. The CDR3 extends over 15 amino acids. CDR3 region: CASSLKVAGSNIQYF. For the CDR3, the DNA is TGTGCCAGCAGCTTAAAAGTCGCAGGGTCAAACATTCAGTACTTC.

The CDR3 sequence is CASSLPAGISSGNTIYF. In DNA, the CDR3 is TGTGCCAGCAGCCTACCCGCGGGGATCAGCTCTGGAAACACCATATATTTT. The chain carries TRBV7-8 and TRBJ1-3; no firm D call. The CDR3 is 17 amino acids. With 5 bases removed from V and 0 bases from J, the gap between germline ends came to 17 bases. In germline, CDR1 is SGHVS, CDR2 FQNEAQ.

This clonotype was counted between two and nine times. The chain has TRBV5-5 and TRBJ2-2; D assignment may be TRBD1 or TRBD2 (6 bases each). From germline, CDR1 is SGHKS and CDR2 YYEKEE (reference sequence). V was cut by 5 bases and J by 4 bases, with 21 bases left in between. CDR3 length: 17 residues. DNA of the CDR3: TGTGCCAGCAGAGAGGGGGGACCGCTTTCGGGCACCGGGGAGCTGTTTTTT. Encoded protein: CASREGGPLSGTGELFF.

The J gene is TRBJ2-1, the V gene TRBV3-1; possible D gene TRBD2, 6 bases. Germline V CDR1 and CDR2: LGHDT, YNNKEL (reference sequence). The CDR3 consists of 15 residues. V was trimmed by 0 bases and J by 7 bases, leaving 13 bases between them. In nucleotides, the CDR3 is TGTGCCAGCAGCCAAGATCTGCTAGCGCATAATGAGCAGTTCTTC. Protein sequence: CASSQDLLAHNEQFF.

This clonotype appeared a few times. The V call is TRBV28, the J call TRBJ1-3, with D uncertain. The CDR3 sequence is 10 residues long. Germline V gives CDR1 MDHEN, CDR2 SYDVKM. Trimming took off 4 bases at V and 8 bases at J, with 3 bases between the two ends. For the CDR3, the DNA is TGTGCCAGCAGTTGGGACACCATATATTTT. Its translation is CASSWDTIYF.

This clonotype showed up just a few times. DNA for the CDR3: TGTGCCAGTAGTAAGGGACTCTACGAGCAGTACTTC. This sequence encodes CASSKGLYEQYF. The rearrangement joins TRBV19 to TRBJ2-7; the D gene is possibly TRBD2 (6 bases). Germline lookup yields CDR1 LNHDA and CDR2 SQIVND (reference sequence). This CDR3 spans 12 amino acids. V was pared by 4 bases and J by 3 bases, with 7 bases between.

Worth noting for this clonotype: A read error may be the cause here, since a much bigger clone is one base away. As DNA, the CDR3 is TGTGCCAGCAGCGGCGTATGGGGGGGGCCCAGCCGGAAAAAACCGTTTTTT. It codes for CASSGVWGGPSRKKPFF. The chain is built from TRBV11-2 and TRBJ1-4, with a possible D match to TRBD1 (6 bases). Germline CDR1 SGHAT, CDR2 FQNNGV. There are 17 residues in the CDR3.

The table lists this clonotype with a few counts. The gene calls are TRBV30 and TRBJ2-5, with a tentative D call TRBD1 (5 bases). V dropped 5 bases and J dropped 4 bases, with 11 bases sitting between them. CDR1 is GTSNPN and CDR2 is SVGIG in the germline V gene (reference sequence). The CDR3 has 12 amino acids. The CDR3, as DNA: TGTGCCTGGCTTACAGGTGTAGAGACCCAGTACTTC. It yields the protein CAWLTGVETQYF.

This clonotype has a count of ten or more. This rearrangement joins TRBV6-1 to TRBJ1-1, with unresolved D. The CDR3 consists of 13 residues. CDR1 is MNHNS, CDR2 SASEGT, per germline. V was shortened by 1 base and J by 5 bases, with 8 bases between the two germline ends. The CDR3: CASSEGGRTEAFF. The CDR3 DNA reads TGTGCCAGCAGTGAAGGGGGTCGGACTGAAGCTTTCTTT.

This rearrangement joins TRBV9 to TRBJ1-3; no clear D. This CDR3 has 15 amino acids. V was pared by 3 bases and J by 0 bases, with 10 bases between. The germline gives CDR1 SGDLS, CDR2 YYNGEE. The CDR3: CASSASGSSGNTIYF. The CDR3 bases are TGTGCCAGCAGCGCGAGCGGTTCCTCTGGAAACACCATATATTTT.

This clonotype was found many times. The chain has TRBV28 and TRBJ1-6, with a tentative D call TRBD1 (5 bases). This CDR3 is 14 amino acids long. With 4 bases removed from V and 7 bases from J, the gap between germline ends came to 11 bases. Germline-derived CDR1 and CDR2 are MDHEN and SYDVKM. The CDR3 loop reads CASSSGRTNSPLHF. The CDR3 coding sequence is TGTGCCAGCAGTTCGGGACGGACAAATTCACCCCTCCACTTT.

This clonotype was recorded many times. V usage is TRBV20-1 and J usage is TRBJ2-7, with 7 bases aligning to TRBD1. Trimming removed 6 bases from V and 6 bases from J; junction bases left unmatched: 14. The CDR3 consists of 14 residues. Germline V gene data show CDR1 as DFQATT and CDR2 as SNEGSKA (reference sequence). The CDR3 coding sequence is TGCAGTGCACCTTTCCGGGACAGAGGCCTCGAGCAGTACTTC. This codes for CSAPFRDRGLEQYF.

This clonotype was counted a few times. The rearrangement uses TRBV14 and TRBJ2-7; 7 bases match TRBD1. Germline V gene sequence: CDR1 SGHDN, CDR2 FVKESK. The CDR3 covers 14 residues. With V trimmed by 0 bases and J by 5 bases, 4 bases remained unmatched. CDR3 in amino acids: CASSQDRGMDEQYF. The CDR3 nucleotides read TGTGCCAGCAGCCAAGACAGGGGGATGGACGAGCAGTACTTC.

At least ten counts were recorded for this clonotype. The chain combines TRBV20-1 with TRBJ2-7, with 15 bases matching TRBD2. After removal of 4 bases from V and 1 base from J, the junction contained 11 bases not matched to a gene. The germline V gene has CDR1 DFQATT and CDR2 SNEGSKA (reference sequence). The CDR3 has 18 residues. CDR3 loop: CSANPGLAGGSRSYEQYF. Here the CDR3 DNA reads TGCAGTGCTAATCCCGGACTAGCGGGAGGGAGTCGATCCTACGAGCAGTACTTC.

This clonotype has ten or more counts. The rearrangement joins TRBV6-1 to TRBJ2-5, with 12 bases fitting TRBD2. CDR1 is MNHNS and CDR2 is SASEGT in the germline V gene. The ends lost 5 bases at V and 9 bases at J; junction bases unmatched: 7. The length of the CDR3 is 14 residues. CDR3 sequence: CASSRTSGNSAQYF. In DNA, the CDR3 is TGTGCCAGCAGTAGGACTAGCGGGAATTCGGCCCAGTACTTC.

This clonotype was recorded at least ten times. The chain couples TRBV2 to TRBJ1-6, with 8 positions matching TRBD1. The CDR3 sequence is 17 residues long. The germline V gene has CDR1 SNHLY and CDR2 FYNNEI. The J segment lost 1 base and the V segment lost 7 bases, leaving 9 bases of the junction unmatched. This chain's CDR3 is CASNGQGGRSYNSPLHF. The CDR3 coding sequence is TGTGCCAGCAACGGACAGGGAGGAAGGTCCTATAATTCACCCCTCCACTTT.

This clonotype has a count of ten or more. The chain employs TRBV28 and TRBJ2-2; weak D call: TRBD1 (6 bases). The V and J ends lost 6 bases and 1 base respectively, with 9 bases between them. Germline V gene data show CDR1 as MDHEN and CDR2 as SYDVKM. The CDR3 extends over 14 amino acids. The CDR3 DNA follows: TGTGCCAGCAGCGAGGGACAGAACACCGGGGAGCTGTTTTTT. It specifies CASSEGQNTGELFF.

This clonotype was detected many times. V usage is TRBV7-2 and J usage is TRBJ2-4; 9 bases align to TRBD2. Germline lookup yields CDR1 SGHTA and CDR2 FQGNSA. Trimming removed 5 bases from V and 5 bases from J; junction bases left unmatched: 13. The CDR3 consists of 17 residues. CDR3 amino acids: CASSITPGLALENIQYF. CDR3 sequence (DNA): TGTGCCAGCAGCATAACACCGGGACTAGCCCTGGAAAACATTCAGTACTTC.

The V and J genes are TRBV7-9 and TRBJ1-1, with TRBD1 matching 8 bases. The CDR3 covers 14 residues. The germline CDR1 and CDR2 sequences are SEHNR and FQNEAQ (reference sequence). V lost 5 bases, J lost 2 bases, and 4 bases stayed unmatched. The CDR3 bases are TGTGCCAGCAGCGAGGGACAGGTAAACACTGAAGCTTTCTTT. This gives the protein CASSEGQVNTEAFF.